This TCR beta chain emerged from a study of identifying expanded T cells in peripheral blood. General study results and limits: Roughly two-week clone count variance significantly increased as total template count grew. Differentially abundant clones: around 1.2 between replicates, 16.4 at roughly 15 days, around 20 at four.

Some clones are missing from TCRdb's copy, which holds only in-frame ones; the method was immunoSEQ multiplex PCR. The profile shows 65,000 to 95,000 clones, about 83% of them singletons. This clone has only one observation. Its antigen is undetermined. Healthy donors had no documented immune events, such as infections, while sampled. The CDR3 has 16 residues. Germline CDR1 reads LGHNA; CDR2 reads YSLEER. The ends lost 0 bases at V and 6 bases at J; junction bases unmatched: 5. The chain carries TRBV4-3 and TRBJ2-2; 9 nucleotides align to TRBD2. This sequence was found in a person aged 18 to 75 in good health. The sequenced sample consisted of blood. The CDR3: CASSQELAGRAGELFF. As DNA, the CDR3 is TGCGCCAGCAGCCAAGAACTAGCGGGTAGGGCCGGGGAGCTGTTTTTT.